Each of the 2 T cell receptor beta chains below was sequenced from the same sample in a study of early T cells in non-severe SARS-CoV-2 infection. TCRdb called the 5' RACE reads again in MiXCR, with one record for every CDR3 protein. The sample lists approximately 38,000 distinct CDR3 sequences, 3.5% to 5% occurring once. Specimen: whole blood. Source of these receptors: an adult who was a healthcare worker with PCR-confirmed SARS-CoV-2 infection or an uninfected control (not recorded which).

The sample holds many counts of this clonotype. This chain uses TRBV12-3 or TRBV12-4 with TRBJ2-7, with D perhaps matching TRBD2 (5 bases). This CDR3 region has 14 residues. Trimming cost V 4 bases and J 2 bases, with 12 bases left between them. The CDR3 reads CASSSTTKTYEQYF. The DNA for the CDR3 is TGTGCCAGCAGTTCCACGACTAAGACCTACGAGCAGTACTTC.

This clonotype has just a few counts. The rearrangement uses TRBV6-5 and TRBJ1-1, with unresolved D. V lost 8 bases and J 3 bases, leaving 13 bases between the germline ends. The germline V gene has CDR1 MNHEY and CDR2 SVGAGI. This CDR3 region has 13 residues. In DNA form, the CDR3 reads TGTGCCAGCGGCGGGTGGAAGGACACTGAAGCTTTCTTT. Translating it yields CASGGWKDTEAFF.